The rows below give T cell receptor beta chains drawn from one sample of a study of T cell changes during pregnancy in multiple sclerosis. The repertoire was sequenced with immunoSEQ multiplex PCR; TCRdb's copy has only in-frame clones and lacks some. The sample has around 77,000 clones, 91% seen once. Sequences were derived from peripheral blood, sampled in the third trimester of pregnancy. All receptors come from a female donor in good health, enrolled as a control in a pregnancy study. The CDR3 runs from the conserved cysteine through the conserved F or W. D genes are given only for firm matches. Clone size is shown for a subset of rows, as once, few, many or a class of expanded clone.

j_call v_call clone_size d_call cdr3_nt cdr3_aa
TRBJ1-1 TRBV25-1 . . TGTGCCAGCAGTCCTCGACGGTCGGGCACTGAAGCTTTCTTT CASSPRRSGTEAFF
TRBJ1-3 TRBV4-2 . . TGTGCCAGCAGCCACCGAGCGGGGGACCTCTCTGGAAACACCATATATTTT CASSHRAGDLSGNTIYF
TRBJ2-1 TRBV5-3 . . TGTGCCGGAGAAGCGAGGGTTTACAATGAGCAGTTCTTC CAGEARVYNEQFF
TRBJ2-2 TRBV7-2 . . TGTGCCAGCAGCTCAGGAGGGGGCCTAAACACCGGGGAGCTGTTTTTT CASSSGGGLNTGELFF
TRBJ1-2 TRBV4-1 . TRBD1 TGCGCCAGCAGCCAAGATTTTCAGGGGGCGTATGGCTACACCTTC CASSQDFQGAYGYTF
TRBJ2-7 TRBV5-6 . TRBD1 TGTGCCAGCAGTTCGACAGGGACGGTAAACGAGCAGTACTTC CASSSTGTVNEQYF
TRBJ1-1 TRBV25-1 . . TGTGCCAGCAGCTCGAATCAGGGGTCGGCTTTCTTT CASSSNQGSAFF
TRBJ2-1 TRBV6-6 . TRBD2 TGTGCCAGCTTACTAGCGGGAGTTGGCAATGAGCAGTTCTTC CASLLAGVGNEQFF
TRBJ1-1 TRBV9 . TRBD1 TGTGCCAGCAGCGGGCGGACAGGGAACACTGAAGCTTTCTTT CASSGRTGNTEAFF
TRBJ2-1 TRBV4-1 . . TGCGCCAGCAGCCTTTCGAGTGGCTGGAGCGTCTACAATGAGCAGTTCTTC CASSLSSGWSVYNEQFF
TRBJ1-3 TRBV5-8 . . TGTGCCAGCAGCCCGGGGTGGGCGAGCTCTGGAAACACCATATATTTT CASSPGWASSGNTIYF
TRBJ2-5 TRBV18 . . TGTGCCAGCTCACCAGGGCAAGGACAAGAGACCCAGTACTTC CASSPGQGQETQYF
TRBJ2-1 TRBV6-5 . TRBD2 TGTGCCAGGGACATTCTAGCGGCTCCCAACAATGAGCAGTTCTTC CARDILAAPNNEQFF
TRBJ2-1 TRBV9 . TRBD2 TGTGCCAGCAGCGTATGGAGTAGCGGGGCCTACAATGAGCAGTTCTTC CASSVWSSGAYNEQFF
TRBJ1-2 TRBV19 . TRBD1 TGTGCCACCGGGGACAGGGGGCGTAAGAACTATGGCTACACCTTC CATGDRGRKNYGYTF
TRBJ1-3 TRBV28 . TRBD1 TGTGCCAGCACCAGGGACAGCTCAAACTCTGGAAACACCATATATTTT CASTRDSSNSGNTIYF
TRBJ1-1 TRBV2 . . TGTGCCAGCAGTGACCTAACAGGGAACACTGAAGCTTTCTTT CASSDLTGNTEAFF
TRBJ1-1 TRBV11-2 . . TGTGCCAGCAGGAGACAGAACCACATGAACACTGAAGCTTTCTTT CASRRQNHMNTEAFF
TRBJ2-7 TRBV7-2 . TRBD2 TGTGCCAGCAGCTGGGGACTAGCGGGAGGAGGCGAGCAGTACTTC CASSWGLAGGGEQYF
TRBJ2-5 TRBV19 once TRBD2 TGTGCCAGTAGTTCACTGACTAGCGAGGGCGAGACCCAGTACTTC CASSSLTSEGETQYF
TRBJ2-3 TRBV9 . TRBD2 TGTGCCAGCAGCCCCCGGACTAGTTTTGATACGCAGTATTTT CASSPRTSFDTQYF
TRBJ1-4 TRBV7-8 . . TGTGCCAGCAGCTCACCGGGACACGGGAATGAAAAACTGTTTTTT CASSSPGHGNEKLFF
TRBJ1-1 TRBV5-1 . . TGCGCCAGCAGCTTGGGACACCTCGGGGACACTGAAGCTTTCTTT CASSLGHLGDTEAFF
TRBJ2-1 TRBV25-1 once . TGTGCCAGCAGTGATAAAACTAGCAGCTACAATGAGCAGTTCTTC CASSDKTSSYNEQFF
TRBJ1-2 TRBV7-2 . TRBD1 TGTGCCAGCAGCGCCCAAACAGGGGACTATGGCTACACCTTC CASSAQTGDYGYTF
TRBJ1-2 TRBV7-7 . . TGTGCCAGCAGCCGGAATTCAGGGGTCCACGGCTACACCTTC CASSRNSGVHGYTF
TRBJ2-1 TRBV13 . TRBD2 TGTGCCAGCAGCGGGACTAGCGGGGGAAGGAATGAGCAGTTCTTC CASSGTSGGRNEQFF
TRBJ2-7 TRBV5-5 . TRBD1 TGTGCCAGCAGCTTTACGGGACAGGTCTCCTACGAGCAGTACTTC CASSFTGQVSYEQYF
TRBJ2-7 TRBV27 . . TGTGCCAGCAGTCTACTCGACAAGTCAATCGAGCAGTACTTC CASSLLDKSIEQYF
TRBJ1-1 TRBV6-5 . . TGTGCCAGCACCGCCCGAGGGGGTCAGAACACTGAAGCTTTCTTT CASTARGGQNTEAFF
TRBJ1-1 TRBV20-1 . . TGCAGTGCGTCGACAATTGAAGCTTTCTTT CSASTIEAFF
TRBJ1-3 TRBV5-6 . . TGTGCCAGCAGCTTACCCATCGGGGGAAACACCATATATTTT CASSLPIGGNTIYF
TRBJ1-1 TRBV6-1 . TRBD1 TGTGCCAGCAGTAGAGACAGGGGTGCCGCTTTCTTT CASSRDRGAAFF
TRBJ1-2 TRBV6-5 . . TGTGCCAGCAGTTACTCTGACAGCTTAGCTAACTATGGCTACACCTTC CASSYSDSLANYGYTF
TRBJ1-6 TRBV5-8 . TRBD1 TGTGCCAGCAGCGCATACAGGGGGAATAATTCACCCCTCCACTTT CASSAYRGNNSPLHF
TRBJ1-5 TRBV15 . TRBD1 TGTGCCACCAGCAGAGATCGGACAGGGCCGCAGCCCCAGCATTTT CATSRDRTGPQPQHF
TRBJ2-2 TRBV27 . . TGTGCCAGCAGTTTATGGTTCGTTGGAGCCCCCGGGGAGCTGTTTTTT CASSLWFVGAPGELFF